The 25 T cell receptor beta chains given below trace back to one sample, sequenced in a study of regulatory T cells in long-lasting Graves disease. CDR3 regions were amplified by Arm-PCR using iRepertoire HTBI primers to build TCR beta libraries. One entry per CDR3 protein results from TCRdb running MiXCR on the multiplex PCR reads. The sample lists 400,000 to 600,000 distinct CDR3 sequences, roughly 21% seen once, with 7% to 9% in the top ten. The sample's time point: persistent/refractory GD, antithyroid drugs over 5 years with positive TRAb. There was RNA extracted from PBMCs, and the TCR library was made from it. The sample in question was peripheral blood mononuclear cells (PBMCs), obtained when the disease was refractory, from a patient treated with antithyroid drugs. Source of these receptors: a female donor with Graves disease.

This clonotype was picked up a small number of times. The rearrangement links TRBV7-9 to TRBJ2-5; TRBD1 is a possible D gene (6 bases). This CDR3 is built from 14 residues. V lost 4 bases and J lost 2, with 11 bases in between. The germline V gene encodes CDR1 SEHNR and CDR2 FQNEAQ (reference sequence). The chain's CDR3 is CASSSLGQQETQYF. CDR3 coding DNA: TGTGCCAGCAGCTCGTTAGGACAGCAAGAGACCCAGTACTTC. Complete variable domain (other parts from reference TRBV7-9 and TRBJ2-5): DTGVSQNPRHKITKRGQNVTFRCDPISEHNRLYWYRQTLGQGPEFLTYFQNEAQLEKSRLLSDRFSAERPKGSFSTLEIQRTEQGDSAMYLCASSSLGQQETQYFGPGTRLLVL.

This clonotype was detected many times. The rearrangement joins TRBV6-1 to TRBJ2-5; 9 bases map to TRBD1. J lost 4 bases, V lost 11 bases, and 8 bases had no gene match. The CDR3 contains 13 residues. Germline V CDR1 and CDR2: MNHNS, SASEGT. The DNA for the CDR3 is TGTGCCTCACAGACAGGGGGAGTAGAGACCCAGTACTTC. Translation: CASQTGGVETQYF.

The chain couples TRBV28 to TRBJ2-5; 7 bases match TRBD1. Germline V CDR1 and CDR2: MDHEN, SYDVKM. V was pared by 4 bases and J by 5 bases, with 7 bases of the junction left unmatched. This CDR3 contains 14 residues. Written as DNA, the CDR3 is TGTGCCAGCAGTTCATCAAGGGGGCATGAGACCCAGTACTTC. This encodes CASSSSRGHETQYF.

This clonotype appeared a few times. The rearrangement links TRBV19 to TRBJ2-7; 7 bases are a match to TRBD1. The J segment lost 2 bases and the V segment lost 8 bases, leaving 6 bases of the junction unmatched. This CDR3 has 13 residues. Germline V CDR1 and CDR2: LNHDA, SQIVND (reference sequence). The CDR3: CASAGTATYEQYF. The CDR3, as DNA: TGTGCCAGTGCCGGGACAGCAACCTACGAGCAGTACTTC.

This clonotype came up many times. The V and J genes are TRBV12-3 or TRBV12-4 and TRBJ1-4; 9 positions agree with TRBD1. This CDR3 is 15 amino acids long. The V and J ends lost 1 base and 8 bases, in that order; junction bases with no gene match: 5. CDR3 residues: CASSLGGTGHEKLFF. The CDR3 DNA reads TGTGCCAGCAGTTTAGGGGGGACAGGGCACGAAAAACTGTTTTTT.

This clonotype has at least ten counts. The chain recombines TRBV6-2 or TRBV6-3 with TRBJ2-2; no clear D. The ends were cut back, 4 bases at V and 1 base at J, with 7 bases in the middle. Germline values: CDR1 MNHEY, CDR2 SVGEGT. The CDR3 consists of 14 residues. The CDR3 coding sequence is TGTGCCAGCAGTTCCCTACTGAACACCGGGGAGCTGTTTTTT. Residues: CASSSLLNTGELFF.

The chain carries TRBV27 and TRBJ1-1; D not resolved. V was clipped by 10 bases and J by 1 base, with 16 bases between them. The germline V gene has CDR1 MNHEY and CDR2 SMNVEV (reference sequence). The CDR3 contains 14 residues. CDR3 DNA: TGTGCCATCAGCCAAGAAACAAGGAACACTGAAGCTTTCTTT. This translates into CAISQETRNTEAFF.

This clonotype was recorded a few times. This chain connects TRBV9 to TRBJ2-1, with D possibly being TRBD1 or TRBD2 (6 bases each). Trimming shortened V by 1 base and J by 6 bases, and 14 bases separated the two germline ends. Per germline, CDR1 SGDLS and CDR2 YYNGEE. This CDR3 contains 15 residues. This CDR3 is CASSVSDGGGNEQFF. The CDR3 nucleotides are TGTGCCAGCAGCGTATCGGATGGAGGGGGCAATGAGCAGTTCTTC.

This clonotype was counted many times. The chain joins TRBV6-5 to TRBJ2-5, with 7 bases aligning to TRBD1. J lost 2 bases, V lost 0 bases, and 6 bases had no gene match. This CDR3 has 16 residues. In germline, CDR1 is MNHEY, CDR2 SVGAGI. The DNA of the CDR3 is TGTGCCAGCAGTTACTCGCCAGGGGGTCATCAAGAGACCCAGTACTTC. This sequence encodes CASSYSPGGHQETQYF.

Only a few counts were recorded for this clonotype. V is TRBV6-5 and J is TRBJ1-4, with 7 bases aligning to TRBD1. Germline V lookup: CDR1 MNHEY, CDR2 SVGAGI. J gave up 5 bases and V 2 bases, and 5 bases lay outside the gene matches. This CDR3 has 15 residues. The CDR3 DNA sequence: TGTGCCAGCAGTTACACAGGGGTCCCCAATGAAAAACTGTTTTTT. Its translation: CASSYTGVPNEKLFF.

This chain links TRBV5-6 with TRBJ1-2; D is possibly TRBD1 (5 bases). CDR1 SGHDT and CDR2 YYEEEE come from the germline V gene. The CDR3 runs to 13 residues. The ends were cut back, 0 bases at V and 7 bases at J, with 10 bases in the middle. In DNA form, the CDR3 reads TGTGCCAGCAGCTTGGGCAGGGCCGGTGGCTACACCTTC. It encodes CASSLGRAGGYTF.

This clonotype appeared many times. The chain couples TRBV12-5 to TRBJ1-1; TRBD1 is a possible D gene (5 bases). Germline V lookup: CDR1 LGHNT, CDR2 FRNRAP. The V end was cut by 0 bases, the J end by 4 bases, with 12 bases between. CDR3 size: 15 residues. The CDR3, as DNA: TGTGCTAGTGGTTTGGTTGTCCACGGGGGCACTGAAGCTTTCTTT. Its translation: CASGLVVHGGTEAFF.

This clonotype was detected many times. The chain has TRBV7-8 and TRBJ2-7; D uncertain. CDR3 length equals 18 residues. Deletions cut 0 bases from V and 5 bases from J, with 23 bases between. The germline gives CDR1 SGHVS, CDR2 FQNEAQ. CDR3 nucleotide sequence: TGTGCCAGCAGCTTAGCGATTCTAGGTGGGATTAGCAGCCACGAGCAGTACTTC. Protein sequence: CASSLAILGGISSHEQYF.

The genes are TRBV29-1 and TRBJ1-2, with D tentatively TRBD1 (5 bases). This CDR3 region has 14 residues. CDR1 and CDR2 from the germline V gene are SQVTM and ANQGSEA. The V gene lost 4 bases and the J gene lost 3 bases, with 15 bases spanning the gap. The CDR3 here is CSVGDLGGDYGYTF. CDR3 nucleotide sequence: TGCAGCGTTGGAGATCTGGGGGGGGACTATGGCTACACCTTC.

This clonotype has only a few counts. The V and J genes are TRBV7-6 and TRBJ2-7; the D is unclear. Per the germline V gene, CDR1 is SGHVS and CDR2 is FNYEAQ. The V end was cut by 5 bases, the J end by 3 bases, with 14 bases between. The CDR3 has 14 residues. This chain's CDR3 is CASSPIEGNYEQYF. The CDR3 region has the DNA TGTGCCAGCAGCCCGATAGAAGGGAACTACGAGCAGTACTTC. Complete variable domain (other parts from reference TRBV7-6 and TRBJ2-7): GAGVSQSPRYKVTKRGQDVALRCDPISGHVSLYWYRQALGQGPEFLTYFNYEAQQDKSGLPNDRFSAERPEGSISTLTIQRTEQRDSAMYRCASSPIEGNYEQYFGPGTRLTVT.

The chain joins TRBV27 to TRBJ1-1; unclear D gene. The CDR3 has 14 residues. The V and J ends lost 2 bases and 1 base respectively, with 8 bases between them. Germline loops: CDR1 MNHEY, CDR2 SMNVEV (reference sequence). The CDR3 loop reads CASSLQSQNTEAFF. The DNA of the CDR3 is TGTGCCAGCAGTTTACAGTCGCAGAACACTGAAGCTTTCTTT.

The rearrangement uses TRBV19 and TRBJ2-7; 7 bases fit TRBD1. J gave up 7 bases and V 1 base, and 7 bases lay outside the gene matches. This CDR3 is built from 14 residues. CDR1 is LNHDA and CDR2 is SQIVND in the germline V gene (reference sequence). The CDR3 is CASSIAQGDNEQYF. The CDR3 DNA sequence: TGTGCCAGTAGTATAGCCCAGGGGGACAATGAGCAGTACTTC.

This clonotype occurred a few times. V is TRBV7-8 and J is TRBJ1-6; D call uncertain. The germline V gene encodes CDR1 SGHVS and CDR2 FQNEAQ. Trimming took 8 bases from V and 5 from J, leaving 16 bases between them. The CDR3 has 15 residues. This CDR3 reads CASGLGVGNNSPLHF. CDR3 nucleotides: TGTGCCAGCGGACTCGGGGTGGGGAATAATTCACCCCTCCACTTT.

The gene calls are TRBV5-8 and TRBJ2-7; TRBD1 matches at 9 bases. The ends lost 4 bases at V and 6 bases at J; junction bases unmatched: 14. The CDR3 spans 16 residues. The V gene's germline CDR1 is SGHTS and CDR2 YDEGEE. The DNA for the CDR3 is TGTGCCAGCAGCAGAACACCGGGACAGGGATCGGGCGAGCAGTACTTC. Protein product: CASSRTPGQGSGEQYF.

This clonotype has just a few counts. Sequence at one end of the junction differs from germline and may be a read error. This chain joins TRBV6-1 and TRBJ2-7; D is uncertain. This CDR3 is built from 13 residues. Germline loops: CDR1 MNHNS, CDR2 SASEGT. The CDR3 reads CASSHNDRYGQYF. Here the CDR3 DNA reads TGTGCCAGCAGTCACAATGACCGATACGGGCAGTACTTC.

This chain uses TRBV24-1 with TRBJ2-5; 13 bases are a match to TRBD2. After removal of 2 bases from V and 2 bases from J, the junction contained 4 bases not matched to a gene. The CDR3 covers 17 residues. Germline V lookup: CDR1 KGHDR, CDR2 SFDVKD. This chain's CDR3 is CATSDSTSGGLQETQYF. The CDR3 region has the DNA TGTGCCACCAGTGATTCGACTAGCGGGGGGTTACAAGAGACCCAGTACTTC.

J is TRBJ2-3 and V is TRBV28, with D possibly being TRBD2 (6 bases). CDR1 MDHEN and CDR2 SYDVKM come from the germline V gene. The CDR3 length is 14 residues. Trimming pared 6 bases from V and 0 bases from J, leaving 10 bases between. In DNA, the CDR3 is TGTGCCAGCAGGGGCGGGACTAGCACAGATACGCAGTATTTT. Its protein is CASRGGTSTDTQYF. Based on the CDR3 plus reference TRBV28 and TRBJ2-3, the full variable domain is DVKVTQSSRYLVKRTGEKVFLECVQDMDHENMFWYRQDPGLGLRLIYFSYDVKMKEKGDIPEGYSVSREKKERFSLILESASTNQTSMYLCASRGGTSTDTQYFGPGTRLTVL.

This clonotype came up many times. The chain is built from TRBV28 and TRBJ2-5, with D tentatively TRBD1 or TRBD2 (5 bases each). The CDR3 covers 14 residues. V shed 8 bases and J shed 5 bases, with 18 bases lying between them. Germline assignment: CDR1 MDHEN and CDR2 SYDVKM. CDR3 sequence reads: CASVEPGPGETQYF. The CDR3 DNA reads as TGTGCCAGCGTTGAACCGGGGCCGGGCGAGACCCAGTACTTC.

The gene calls are TRBV30 and TRBJ1-5, with 7 bases lining up with TRBD1. V was pared by 3 bases and J by 5 bases, with 10 bases of the junction left unmatched. Per germline, CDR1 GTSNPN and CDR2 SVGIG (reference sequence). The CDR3 is 15 residues long. The CDR3 is CAWSEGDSQYQPQHF. The CDR3, as DNA: TGTGCCTGGAGCGAGGGGGACAGCCAATATCAGCCCCAGCATTTT.

V and J are TRBV3-1 and TRBJ1-5; D is ambiguous. The V end was cut by 1 base, the J end by 0 bases, with 7 bases between. CDR1 is LGHDT, CDR2 YNNKEL, per germline (reference sequence). The CDR3 contains 15 residues. The CDR3 sequence: CASSQGSYSNQPQHF. The CDR3 bases are TGTGCCAGCAGCCAAGGGTCTTATAGCAATCAGCCCCAGCATTTT.